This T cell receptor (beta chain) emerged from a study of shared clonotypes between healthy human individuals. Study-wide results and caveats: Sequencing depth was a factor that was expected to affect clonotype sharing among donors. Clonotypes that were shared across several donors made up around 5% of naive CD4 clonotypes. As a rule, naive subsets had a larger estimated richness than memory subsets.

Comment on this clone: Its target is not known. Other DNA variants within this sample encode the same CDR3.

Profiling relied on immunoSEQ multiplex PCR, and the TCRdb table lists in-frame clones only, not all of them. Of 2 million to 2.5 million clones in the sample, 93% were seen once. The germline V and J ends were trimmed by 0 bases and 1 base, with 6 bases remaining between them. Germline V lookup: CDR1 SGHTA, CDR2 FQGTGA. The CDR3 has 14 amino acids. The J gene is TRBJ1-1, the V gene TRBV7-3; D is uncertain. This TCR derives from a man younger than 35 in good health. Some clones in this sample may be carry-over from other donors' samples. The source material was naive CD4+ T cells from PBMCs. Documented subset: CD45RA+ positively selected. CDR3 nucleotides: TGTGCCAGCAGCTTAACGGGCGGGAACACTGAAGCTTTCTTT. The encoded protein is CASSLTGGNTEAFF.